The T cell receptor beta chain under discussion was sequenced for a study of OX40 agonist ivuxolimab in advanced cancers. Whole-study context: Given to patients was ivuxolimab, an agonistic anti-OX40 (CD134) antibody. Regarding the study as a whole: Both CD4+ and CD8+ T cell populations in blood had undergone clonal expansion by week 6 at 0.1 to 3.0 mg/kg.

CDR1 and CDR2 (germline): SGHNT, YENEEA. This CDR3 contains 15 residues. V trimming: 3 bases; J trimming: 4 bases; junction bases outside the gene matches: 8. The assay was immunoSEQ multiplex PCR, and TCRdb's table has in-frame clones only and misses some. The sample records some 16,000 clones, about 88% being singletons. A note on this clone: Antigen unknown.

Autoimmune disease history or systemic immunosuppression excluded patients. The receptor's source is an adult with an advanced solid tumor such as melanoma, head and neck, liver or kidney cancer. The chain uses TRBV11-3 and TRBJ2-5, with TRBD2 matching 7 bases. The sample was CD4+ or CD8+ T cells sorted from blood, taken in a trial of the OX40 agonist ivuxolimab. CDR3 protein: CASSFGQRELETQYF. CDR3 bases: TGTGCCAGCAGCTTCGGTCAGCGGGAACTAGAGACCCAGTACTTC.